This T cell receptor (beta chain) was sequenced for a study of blood T cell repertoires in COVID-19. Whole-study context: From T cells, B-cell-depleted T cells, or PBMCs came the material, which was cDNA or gDNA.

Source study methods: Scientists estimated how many nucleated cells there were by amplifying reference gene primers. Assay: immunoSEQ multiplex PCR; the TCRdb copy retains only in-frame clones and omits some. The D gene and trimming were derived from the DNA, and the V and J assignments and clone size from that table. The sample gives about 80,000 clones, around 83% of which show up once; 30% to 45% is in the top ten. CDR1 is LGHDT and CDR2 is YNNKEL in the germline V gene (reference sequence). There are 15 residues in the CDR3. Trimming removed 4 bases from V and 2 bases from J, with 14 bases in between.

The sequence was collected from a man older than 75 with active or convalescent COVID-19. Sequenced sample: peripheral blood. The chain uses TRBV3-1 (or the pseudogene TRBV3-2) and TRBJ1-2; D is perhaps TRBD1 (5 bases). The CDR3 region is CASSRRQTINYGYTF. Written as DNA, the CDR3 is TGTGCCAGCAGCCGCCGACAGACAATCAACTATGGCTACACCTTC.